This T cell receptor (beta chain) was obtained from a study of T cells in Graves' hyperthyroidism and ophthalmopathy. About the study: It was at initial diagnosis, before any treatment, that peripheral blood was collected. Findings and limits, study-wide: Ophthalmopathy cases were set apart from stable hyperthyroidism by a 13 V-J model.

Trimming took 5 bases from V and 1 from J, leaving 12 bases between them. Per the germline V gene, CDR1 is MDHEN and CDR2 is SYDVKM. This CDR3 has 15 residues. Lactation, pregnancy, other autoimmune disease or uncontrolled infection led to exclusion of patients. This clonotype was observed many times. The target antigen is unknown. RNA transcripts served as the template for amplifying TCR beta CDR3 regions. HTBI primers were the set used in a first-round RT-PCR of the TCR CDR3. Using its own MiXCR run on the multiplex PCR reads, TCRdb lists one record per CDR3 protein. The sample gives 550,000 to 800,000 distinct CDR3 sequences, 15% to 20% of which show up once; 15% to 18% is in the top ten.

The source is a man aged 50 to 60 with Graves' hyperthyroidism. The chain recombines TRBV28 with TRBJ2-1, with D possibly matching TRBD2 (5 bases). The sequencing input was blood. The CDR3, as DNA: TGTGCCAGCAGTGGGCGCGGGCGTTCCTACAATGAGCAGTTCTTC. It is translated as CASSGRGRSYNEQFF.